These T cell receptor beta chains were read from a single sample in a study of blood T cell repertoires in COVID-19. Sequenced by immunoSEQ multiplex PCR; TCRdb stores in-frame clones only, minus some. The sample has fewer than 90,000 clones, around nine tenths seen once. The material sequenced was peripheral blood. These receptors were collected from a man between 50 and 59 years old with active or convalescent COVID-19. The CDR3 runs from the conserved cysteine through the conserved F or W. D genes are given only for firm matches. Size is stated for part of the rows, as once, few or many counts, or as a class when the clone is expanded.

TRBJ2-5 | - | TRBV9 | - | CASSATGGALGETQYF | TGTGCCAGCAGCGCAACAGGGGGGGCCCTAGGAGAGACCCAGTACTTC
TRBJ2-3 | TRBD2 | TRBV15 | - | CATTPGLDNTDTQYF | TGTGCCACCACGCCGGGACTAGATAACACAGATACGCAGTATTTT
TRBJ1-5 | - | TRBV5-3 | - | CARSFGAECNQPQHF | TGTGCCAGAAGCTTTGGGGCAGAGTGCAATCAGCCCCAGCATTTT
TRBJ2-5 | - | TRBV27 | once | CASSSYRREETQYF | TGTGCCAGCAGTTCCTACAGGCGCGAAGAGACCCAGTACTTC
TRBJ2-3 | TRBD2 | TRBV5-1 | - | CASSWSSGVSGTDTQYF | TGCGCCAGCAGCTGGTCTAGCGGGGTCTCTGGCACAGATACGCAGTATTTT
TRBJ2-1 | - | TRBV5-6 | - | CASSSYNEQFF | TGTGCCAGCAGCTCTTACAATGAGCAGTTCTTC
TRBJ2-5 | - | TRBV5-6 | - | CASSRGIKETQYF | TGTGCCAGCAGCAGGGGGATAAAGGAGACCCAGTACTTC
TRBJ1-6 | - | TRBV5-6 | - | CASSNFRQNLALHF | TGTGCCAGCAGTAACTTTAGGCAGAATCTAGCCCTCCACTTT
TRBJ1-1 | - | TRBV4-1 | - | CASSQGRNTEAFF | TGCGCCAGCAGCCAAGGTAGGAACACTGAAGCTTTCTTT
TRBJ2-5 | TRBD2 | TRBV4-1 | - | CASSHQGSGAFQETQYF | TGCGCCAGCAGCCATCAGGGTAGCGGGGCTTTCCAAGAGACCCAGTACTTC
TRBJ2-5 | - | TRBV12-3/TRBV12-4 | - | CASSLGGKETQYF | TGTGCCAGCAGTTTAGGCGGGAAAGAGACCCAGTACTTC
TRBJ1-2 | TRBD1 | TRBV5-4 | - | CASSLAPTGTPYGYTF | TGTGCCAGCAGCTTGGCACCGACAGGGACCCCCTATGGCTACACCTTC
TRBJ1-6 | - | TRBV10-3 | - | CAISREINSPLHF | TGTGCCATCTCCAGGGAAATTAATTCACCCCTCCACTTT
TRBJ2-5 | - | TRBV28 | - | CASSPIRTGLETQYF | TGTGCCAGCAGTCCCATCCGTACAGGGTTAGAGACCCAGTACTTC
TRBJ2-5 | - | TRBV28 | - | CASSSRGPETQYF | TGTGCCAGCAGTTCGAGAGGCCCGGAGACCCAGTACTTC
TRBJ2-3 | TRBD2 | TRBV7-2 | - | CASSNSGATQDTQYF | TGTGCCAGCAGCAATAGCGGGGCTACTCAGGATACGCAGTATTTT
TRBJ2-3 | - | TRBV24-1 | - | CATSDPWGESTDTQYF | TGTGCCACCAGTGATCCCTGGGGGGAATCCACAGATACGCAGTATTTT
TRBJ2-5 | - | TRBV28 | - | CASSFAGTTRKDF | TGTGCCAGCAGTTTCGCCGGGACAACCCGCAAGGACTTC
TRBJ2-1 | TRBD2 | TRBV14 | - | CASSQGTSANEQFF | TGTGCCAGCAGCCAAGGGACTAGCGCTAATGAGCAGTTCTTC
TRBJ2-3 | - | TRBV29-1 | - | CSVELGKGVADTQYF | TGCAGCGTTGAATTAGGGAAGGGAGTGGCAGATACGCAGTATTTT
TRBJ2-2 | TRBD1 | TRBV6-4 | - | CASSDSQDRGGTGELFF | TGTGCCAGCAGTGACTCTCAGGACAGGGGTGGAACCGGGGAGCTGTTTTTT
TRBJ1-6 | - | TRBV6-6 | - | CASSYSTDNSPLHF | TGTGCCAGCAGTTACTCGACTGATAATTCACCCCTCCACTTT
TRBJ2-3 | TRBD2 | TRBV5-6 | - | CASSIRLAEGTQYF | TGTGCCAGCAGCATCCGACTAGCGGAGGGTACGCAGTATTTT
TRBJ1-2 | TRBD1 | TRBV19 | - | CASSGGDRDVGYTF | TGTGCCAGTAGTGGAGGGGACAGGGACGTGGGCTACACCTTC
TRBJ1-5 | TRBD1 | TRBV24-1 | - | CATADRVGNQPQHF | TGTGCCACCGCGGACAGGGTTGGCAATCAGCCCCAGCATTTT
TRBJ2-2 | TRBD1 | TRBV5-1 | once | CASSLRTGGNTGELFF | TGCGCCAGCAGCTTGCGAACAGGGGGAAACACCGGGGAGCTGTTTTTT
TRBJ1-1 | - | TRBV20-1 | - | CSARLYEAFF | TGCAGTGCTAGACTATATGAAGCTTTCTTT
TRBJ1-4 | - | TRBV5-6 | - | CASSFGEWRAGATNEKLFF | TGTGCCAGCAGCTTTGGGGAATGGCGCGCGGGGGCAACTAATGAAAAACTGTTTTTT
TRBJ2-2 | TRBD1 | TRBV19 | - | CASNSGQGASGELFF | TGTGCCAGTAATTCGGGACAGGGGGCTTCCGGGGAGCTGTTTTTT
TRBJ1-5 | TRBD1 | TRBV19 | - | CASSGQGRNQPQHF | TGTGCCAGTAGTGGACAGGGGCGCAATCAGCCCCAGCATTTT
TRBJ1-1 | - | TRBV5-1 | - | CASSLGGDTEAFF | TGCGCCAGCAGCTTAGGGGGGGACACTGAAGCTTTCTTT
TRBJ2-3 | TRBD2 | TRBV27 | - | CASSILAGGQRGTDTQYF | TGTGCCAGCAGTATACTAGCGGGGGGGCAGAGGGGCACAGATACGCAGTATTTT
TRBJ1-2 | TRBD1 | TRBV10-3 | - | CAISERSGGDYGYTF | TGTGCCATCAGTGAAAGATCAGGGGGCGACTATGGCTACACCTTC
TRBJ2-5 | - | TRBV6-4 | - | CAIATRVQETQYF | TGTGCCATCGCCACCAGGGTCCAAGAGACCCAGTACTTC
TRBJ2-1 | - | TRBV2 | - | CASSGRRGNEQFF | TGTGCCAGCAGTGGTCGCAGGGGCAATGAGCAGTTCTTC
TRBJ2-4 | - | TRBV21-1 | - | CASNRDRGIFAKNIQYF | TGTGCCAGCAACAGGGACAGGGGTATTTTCGCCAAAAACATTCAGTACTTC
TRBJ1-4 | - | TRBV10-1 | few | CASSEGQNEKLFF | TGCGCCAGCAGTGAGGGACAGAATGAAAAACTGTTTTTT
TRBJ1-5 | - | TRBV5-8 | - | CASSLEGVGQPQHF | TGTGCCAGCAGCTTGGAGGGGGTTGGTCAGCCCCAGCATTTT
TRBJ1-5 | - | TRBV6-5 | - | CASSTNSNQPQHF | TGTGCCAGCAGCACTAATAGCAATCAGCCCCAGCATTTT
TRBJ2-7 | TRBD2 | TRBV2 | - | CASSEVAGGPFF | TGTGCCAGCAGTGAAGTTGCGGGGGGTCCTTTCTTC
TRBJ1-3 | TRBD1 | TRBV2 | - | CASSGDRVGGNTIYF | TGTGCCAGCAGTGGGGACAGGGTAGGAGGAAACACCATATATTTT
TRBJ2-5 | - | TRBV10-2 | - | CASSETGGGETQYF | TGCGCCAGCAGTGAAACTGGGGGCGGAGAGACCCAGTACTTC
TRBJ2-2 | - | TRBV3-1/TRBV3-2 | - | CASRLAVMNTGELFF | TGTGCCAGCAGACTAGCTGTAATGAACACCGGGGAGCTGTTTTTT
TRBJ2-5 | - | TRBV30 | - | CAWSVPGEETQYF | TGTGCCTGGAGTGTCCCGGGGGAAGAGACCCAGTACTTC
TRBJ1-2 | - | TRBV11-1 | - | CASSSTRTAQDGYTF | TGTGCCAGCAGCTCTACCCGGACAGCTCAAGATGGCTACACCTTC
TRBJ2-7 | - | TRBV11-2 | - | CASSLDRGAEQYF | TGTGCCAGCAGCTTAGACAGGGGAGCCGAGCAGTACTTC
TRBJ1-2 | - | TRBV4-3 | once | CASSQESGDAYGYTF | TGCGCCAGCAGCCAAGAATCAGGGGATGCCTATGGCTACACCTTC
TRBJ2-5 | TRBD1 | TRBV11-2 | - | CASSLGQGRSQETQYF | TGTGCCAGCAGCTTAGGACAGGGGAGGTCTCAAGAGACCCAGTACTTC
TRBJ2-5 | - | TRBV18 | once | CASSGNPYQETQYF | TGTGCCAGCTCCGGGAACCCGTACCAAGAGACCCAGTACTTC
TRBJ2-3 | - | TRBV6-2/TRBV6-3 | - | CASSYTTRTDTQYF | TGTGCCAGCAGTTACACGACTAGAACAGATACGCAGTATTTT
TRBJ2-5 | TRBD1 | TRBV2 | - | CASSIRTGQETQYF | TGTGCCAGCAGTATTAGGACAGGCCAAGAGACCCAGTACTTC
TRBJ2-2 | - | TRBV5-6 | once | CASSLDRAVGELFF | TGTGCCAGCAGCTTGGACAGGGCCGTAGGGGAGCTGTTTTTT
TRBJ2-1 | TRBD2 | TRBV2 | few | CASVPTSGNEQFF | TGTGCCAGCGTCCCAACTAGCGGCAATGAGCAGTTCTTC
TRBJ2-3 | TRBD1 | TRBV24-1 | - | CATSDWDRGSDTQYF | TGTGCCACCAGTGATTGGGACAGGGGATCAGATACGCAGTATTTT
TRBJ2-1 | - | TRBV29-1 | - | CSVWPNEQFF | TGCAGCGTTTGGCCCAATGAGCAGTTCTTC
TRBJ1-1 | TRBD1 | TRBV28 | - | CASFVGQATREAFF | TGTGCCAGCTTTGTAGGACAGGCTACCAGGGAAGCTTTCTTT